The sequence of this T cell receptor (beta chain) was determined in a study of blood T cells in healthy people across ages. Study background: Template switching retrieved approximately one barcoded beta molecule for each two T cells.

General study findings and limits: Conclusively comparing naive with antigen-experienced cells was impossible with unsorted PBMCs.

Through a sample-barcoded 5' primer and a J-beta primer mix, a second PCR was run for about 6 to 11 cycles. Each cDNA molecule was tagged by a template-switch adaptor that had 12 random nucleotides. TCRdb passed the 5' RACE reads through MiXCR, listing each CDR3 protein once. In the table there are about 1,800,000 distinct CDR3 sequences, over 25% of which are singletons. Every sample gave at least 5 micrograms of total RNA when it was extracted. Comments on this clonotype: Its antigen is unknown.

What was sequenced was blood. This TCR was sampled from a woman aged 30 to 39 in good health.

CDR3 bases: TGTGCCCGCATACCGGGACAGATGAACACTGAAGCTTTCTTT. This translates into CARIPGQMNTEAFF. V usage is TRBV7-9 and J usage is TRBJ1-1; 7 bases map to TRBD1. J lost 0 bases, V lost 11 bases, and 9 bases had no gene match. Germline CDR1 is SEHNR and CDR2 is FQNEAQ (reference sequence). The length of the CDR3 is 14 residues.